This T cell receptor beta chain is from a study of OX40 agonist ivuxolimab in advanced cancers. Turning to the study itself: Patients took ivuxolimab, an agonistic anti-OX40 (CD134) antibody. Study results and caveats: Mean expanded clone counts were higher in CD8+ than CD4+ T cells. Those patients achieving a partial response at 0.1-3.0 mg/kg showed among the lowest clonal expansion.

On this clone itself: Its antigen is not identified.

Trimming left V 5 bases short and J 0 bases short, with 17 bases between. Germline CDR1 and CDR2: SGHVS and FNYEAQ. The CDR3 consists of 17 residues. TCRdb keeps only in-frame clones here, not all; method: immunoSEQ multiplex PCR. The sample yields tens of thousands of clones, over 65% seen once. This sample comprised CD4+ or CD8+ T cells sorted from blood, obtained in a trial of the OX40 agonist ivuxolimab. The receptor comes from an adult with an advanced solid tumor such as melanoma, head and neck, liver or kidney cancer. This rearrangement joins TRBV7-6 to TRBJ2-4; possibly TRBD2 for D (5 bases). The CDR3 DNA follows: TGTGCCAGCAGCCCCCAAGGTGGACTTAAAGCCAAAAACATTCAGTACTTC. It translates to CASSPQGGLKAKNIQYF.